This entry describes one T cell receptor (beta chain). This CDR3 is built from 16 residues. CDR1 and CDR2 (germline): LNHDA, SQIVND (reference sequence). V lost 5 bases, J lost 5 bases, and 11 bases stayed unmatched. The data were obtained in a study of blood T cell repertoires in COVID-19. Study details: Donors in the United States, Italy and Spain gave samples during acute or convalescent COVID-19. Sample material is recorded as cDNA or gDNA derived from T cells, B-cell-depleted T cells, or PBMCs.

The authors' processing: Amplifying reference gene primers gave estimates of nucleated cell counts. Some clones are missing from TCRdb's copy, which holds only in-frame ones; the method was immunoSEQ multiplex PCR. That table is the source of V, J and clone size, and D and trimming were worked out from the DNA. Altogether around 120,000 clones are present, about three quarters being singletons, with the ten largest covering over 2%. This TCR derives from a woman in her sixties or seventies with acute or convalescent COVID-19. Input material: peripheral blood. The chain has TRBV19 and TRBJ2-5; 10 positions match TRBD1. CDR3 in amino acids: CASSPLDRGSVETQYF. The CDR3 DNA follows: TGTGCCAGTAGTCCCTTGGACAGGGGGTCTGTCGAGACCCAGTACTTC.